The 19 T cell receptor beta chains listed next were all sequenced from one sample in a study of blood T cell repertoires in COVID-19 (dated by TCRdb to 2018 to 2020). Library creation used the immunoSEQ multiplex PCR assay. TCRdb retrieved this table from immuneACCESS and kept in-frame rearrangements only. Not all clones are present; in checked studies, unresolved V genes account for under half, and no reason is known for the remainder. Counted in this sample were just under 350,000 clones; under 95% of them appeared once. The ten largest account for less than 3.5% of the sample. Sequencing used peripheral blood. These receptors came from a young woman who had recovered from COVID-19.

The rearrangement uses TRBV7-2 and TRBJ1-2; 8 bases align to TRBD1. Losses at the gene ends were 5 bases for V and 2 bases for J; bases not matched to a gene: 4. This CDR3 is 14 amino acids long. Germline CDR1 is SGHTA and CDR2 is FQGNSA. CDR3 bases: TGTGCCAGCAGCCACTGGACAGGGAACTATGGCTACACCTTC. It encodes CASSHWTGNYGYTF.

V is TRBV6-5 and J is TRBJ1-6, with 8 bases lining up with TRBD1. With V trimmed by 6 bases and J by 10 bases, 8 bases remained unmatched. The length of the CDR3 is 14 residues. Germline CDR1 and CDR2: MNHEY and SVGAGI. Here the CDR3 DNA reads TGTGCCAGCAGCCGGACAGGGATAGAATCACCCCTCCACTTT. It translates to CASSRTGIESPLHF.

The chain recombines TRBV7-8 with TRBJ2-2; D not resolved. Trimming removed 5 bases at V and 5 bases at J, with 9 bases between. Germline V gene data show CDR1 as SGHVS and CDR2 as FQNEAQ. The CDR3 contains 13 residues. CDR3 nucleotides: TGTGCCAGCAGCCTACTTAAGACCGGGGAGCTGTTTTTT. It encodes CASSLLKTGELFF.

The gene calls are TRBV18 and TRBJ2-2; tentative D call: TRBD2 (6 bases). Germline CDR1 and CDR2: KGHSH and LQKENI. Trimming cost V 3 bases and J 7 bases, with 6 bases left between them. CDR3 size: 12 residues. The CDR3 region is CASSPEGGELFF. The CDR3 DNA sequence: TGTGCCAGCTCACCGGAGGGCGGGGAGCTGTTTTTT.

The sample holds one count of this clone. CDR3 nucleotides: TGTGCCAGCAGCTTAGTCGTCCTAGCGGGGGCCCTCGATGAGCAGTTCTTC. Encoded protein: CASSLVVLAGALDEQFF. The chain recombines TRBV7-2 with TRBJ2-1; 10 positions agree with TRBD2. The V gene's germline CDR1 is SGHTA and CDR2 FQGNSA. Trimming at V came to 1 base and at J to 8 bases, leaving 11 bases not matched to a gene. The CDR3 spans 17 residues.

The chain has TRBV7-9 and TRBJ2-7; 11 nucleotides align to TRBD2. The CDR3 is 14 amino acids. The germline CDR1 and CDR2 sequences are SEHNR and FQNEAQ (reference sequence). The ends lost 5 bases at V and 2 bases at J; junction bases unmatched: 2. The DNA of the CDR3 is TGTGCCAGCAGCAATAGCGGGAGGGCCTACGAGCAGTACGTC. It specifies CASSNSGRAYEQYV.

J is TRBJ2-1 and V is TRBV11-2, with D possibly being TRBD1 (5 bases). The V gene lost 5 bases and the J gene lost 7 bases, with 9 bases spanning the gap. The V gene's germline CDR1 is SGHAT and CDR2 FQNNGV. The CDR3 is 12 amino acids. The CDR3 loop reads CASSKKGNEQFF. For the CDR3, the DNA is TGTGCCAGCAGCAAAAAGGGGAATGAGCAGTTCTTC.

The chain is built from TRBV6-5 and TRBJ1-1, with D possibly matching TRBD1 (5 bases). V shed 10 bases and J shed 5 bases, with 20 bases lying between them. Germline V gene lookup returns CDR1 MNHEY and CDR2 SVGAGI. The CDR3 is 14 amino acids. DNA of the CDR3: TGTGCCAATCGCCCTCGCGGGGGGGGAACTGAAGCTTTCTTT. Its translation is CANRPRGGGTEAFF.

CDR3 sequence reads: CASSLARASGNEQFF. For the CDR3, the DNA is TGTGCCAGCAGCTTAGCTAGGGCTAGCGGTAATGAGCAGTTCTTC. V is TRBV7-9 and J is TRBJ2-1, with 7 bases aligning to TRBD2. J was trimmed by 7 bases and V by 0 bases; bases with no gene match: 6. Looked up from germline, CDR1 is SEHNR and CDR2 is FQNEAQ (reference sequence). This CDR3 spans 15 amino acids.

V gene TRBV7-2 combines with J gene TRBJ2-5; 11 bases are shared with TRBD2. Germline assignment: CDR1 SGHTA and CDR2 FQGNSA. V was clipped by 0 bases and J by 2 bases; unmatched bases: 2. The CDR3 runs 16 residues. CDR3 nucleotide sequence: TGTGCCAGCAGCTTAGCGGGACTAGCGGCTCAAGAGACCCAGTACTTC. It encodes CASSLAGLAAQETQYF.

This chain joins TRBV6-6 and TRBJ2-7; D not certain. Trimming pared 4 bases from V and 0 bases from J, leaving 10 bases between. Germline CDR1 reads MNHNY; CDR2 reads SVGAGI (reference sequence). The CDR3 loop spans 14 amino acids. The CDR3: CASSFRGYSYEQYV. The CDR3 region has the DNA TGTGCCAGCAGTTTCCGCGGTTACTCCTACGAGCAGTACGTC.

The chain employs TRBV20-1 and TRBJ1-2; D call uncertain. V was trimmed by 4 bases and J by 13 bases, leaving 13 bases between them. The CDR3 runs to 10 residues. Per germline, CDR1 DFQATT and CDR2 SNEGSKA (reference sequence). In nucleotides, the CDR3 is TGCAGTGCTAAGGCAACAGTGCCCACCTTC. Translated, it gives CSAKATVPTF.

This clone was detected once. The V call is TRBV11-3, the J call TRBJ1-2, with D unclear. CDR3 length equals 15 residues. Germline loops: CDR1 SGHNT, CDR2 YENEEA. V lost 1 base and J 0 bases, leaving 9 bases between the germline ends. This CDR3 reads CASSLVAGANYGYTF. CDR3 nucleotides: TGTGCCAGCAGCTTAGTGGCCGGGGCTAACTATGGCTACACCTTC. Complete variable domain (other parts from reference TRBV11-3 and TRBJ1-2): EAGVVQSPRYKIIEKKQPVAFWCNPISGHNTLYWYLQNLGQGPELLIRYENEEAVDDSQLPKDRFSAERLKGVDSTLKIQPAELGDSAVYLCASSLVAGANYGYTFGSGTRLTVV.

V gene TRBV9 combines with J gene TRBJ1-1; D uncertain. In germline, CDR1 is SGDLS, CDR2 YYNGEE. The CDR3 runs 13 residues. V was clipped by 3 bases and J by 10 bases, with 16 bases between them. CDR3 nucleotide sequence: TGTGCCAGCAGCGCCGACCCCGGTGAGGTAGCTTTCTTT. Translated: CASSADPGEVAFF.

The chain recombines TRBV4-3 with TRBJ2-5; 8 bases are shared with TRBD1. The germline V gene encodes CDR1 LGHNA and CDR2 YSLEER. V shed 4 bases and J 0 bases; nucleotides not matched to a gene: 10. The CDR3 covers 17 residues. CDR3 DNA sequence: TGCGCCAGCAGCCCGGACTGGACAGGGACCCACCAAGAGACCCAGTACTTC. This codes for CASSPDWTGTHQETQYF.

The chain uses TRBV6-2 or TRBV6-3 and TRBJ2-3; the match to TRBD2 covers 10 bases. The V and J ends lost 0 bases and 6 bases, in that order; junction bases with no gene match: 12. Looked up from germline, CDR1 is MNHEY and CDR2 is SVGEGT. The length of the CDR3 is 18 residues. CDR3 DNA: TGTGCCAGCAGTTACTCGGGAGTTCTAGCGGGAGCCCCCGATACGCAGTATTTT. Protein product: CASSYSGVLAGAPDTQYF.

The rearrangement joins TRBV30 to TRBJ2-5, with 9 bases that match TRBD1. CDR3 length: 16 residues. Germline CDR1 GTSNPN, CDR2 SVGIG (reference sequence). V lost 2 bases, J lost 4 bases, and 11 bases stayed unmatched. This chain's CDR3 is CAWSIKTGGELETQYF. CDR3 in DNA: TGTGCCTGGAGTATTAAAACAGGGGGCGAGTTAGAGACCCAGTACTTC.

The chain employs TRBV5-1 and TRBJ2-3, with 10 bases identical to TRBD2. The ends lost 0 bases at V and 4 bases at J; junction bases unmatched: 2. The CDR3 contains 15 residues. CDR1 is SGHRS, CDR2 YFSETQ, per germline. Here the CDR3 reads CASSLVLAGADTQYF. DNA for the CDR3: TGCGCCAGCAGCTTGGTGCTAGCGGGAGCAGATACGCAGTATTTT.

As to this clone: This specimen includes other DNA sequences encoding the same CDR3. The DNA of the CDR3 is TGTGCCAGCAGTTACGACAGCTTGAACACTGAAGCTTTCTTT. This translates into CASSYDSLNTEAFF. The chain links TRBV6-2 or TRBV6-3 to TRBJ1-1, with D tentatively TRBD1 (5 bases). The CDR3 is 14 amino acids. Germline loops: CDR1 MNHEY, CDR2 SVGEGT. With 2 bases removed from V and 0 bases from J, the gap between germline ends came to 7 bases.